This T cell receptor beta chain originates from a study of Ad26.COV2.S vaccination and SARS-CoV-2 variants. At the level of the study: The trial was COV1001 and the donor's arm was Ad26.COV2.S.

TCRdb's table, derived via immunoSEQ multiplex PCR, lists solely in-frame clones and lacks some. The table records roughly 320,000 clones, around 86% of them present only once. Treatment meaning: 15 to 20 received Ad26.COV2.S at low or high dose, single or two shots; roughly five received placebo; per-sample allocation not given. Sampling happened 63 days after the first vaccine or placebo injection. The CDR3 totals 13 residues. Trimming shortened V by 4 bases and J by 1 base, and 7 bases separated the two germline ends. Germline V gene sequence: CDR1 GTSNPN, CDR2 SVGIG (reference sequence). Findings and limits, study-wide: The study found higher spike-specific TCR breadth in vaccine than placebo recipients.

Comments on this clone: Its antigen is as yet unknown.

The specimen was peripheral blood, collected in a trial of Ad26.COV2.S vaccine versus placebo. V gene TRBV30 combines with J gene TRBJ2-2, with D hard to call. This sequence originates from a person aged 18-65 years who received the Ad26.COV2.S COVID-19 vaccine or a placebo. For the CDR3, the DNA is TGTGCCTGGAACGAACAGAACACCGGGGAGCTGTTTTTT. Translation: CAWNEQNTGELFF.